This T cell receptor (beta chain) was identified during a study of beta chain features in type 1 diabetes. Study observations and caveats: PCR, the amplification step, might favor shorter templates, equally in patients and controls. TCRB CDR3 length was moderately but significantly reduced in all four CD4+ subsets of Type 1 diabetes patients.

The whole isolated RNA underwent reverse transcription, so sequencing captured expressed TCRB transcripts. The protocol was immunoSEQ multiplex PCR, while the TCRdb copy is restricted to in-frame clones and leaves out a portion. Of under 450,000 clones in the sample, over 11% were seen once. The CDR3 is made up of 11 amino acids. CDR1 is SEHNR and CDR2 is FQNEAQ in the germline V gene (reference sequence). V dropped 1 base and J dropped 15 bases, with 10 bases sitting between them. As regards this clone: As yet, its antigen is unknown.

The chain carries TRBV7-9 and TRBJ2-1; D uncertain. The sample was naive CD4+ T cells from blood. This receptor was obtained from a man under 40 in good health. The CDR3 region is CASSLERRLFF. As DNA, the CDR3 is TGTGCCAGCAGCTTAGAGCGTCGGCTGTTCTTC.